Shown below are 30 T cell receptor beta chains from a single sample sequenced in a study of shared T cell receptors in the human thymus. TCRdb's copy holds only in-frame clones and misses some; the assay was immunoSEQ multiplex PCR. The sample has more than 550,000 clones; about 87% are singletons. In addition, the sample was reused for a study of human thymus T cells.

The sequenced material came from thymocytes. These receptor sequences come from a boy under two years old with a congenital heart defect.

In DNA form, the CDR3 reads TGTGCCAGCCAAATTCTAGCGGGAGAGGACTACGAGCAGTACTTC. It encodes CASQILAGEDYEQYF. The chain links TRBV28 to TRBJ2-7, with TRBD2 identical over 10 bases. From germline, CDR1 is MDHEN and CDR2 SYDVKM. J lost 3 bases, V lost 8 bases, and 10 bases had no gene match. The CDR3 spans 15 residues. Complete variable domain (other parts from reference TRBV28 and TRBJ2-7): DVKVTQSSRYLVKRTGEKVFLECVQDMDHENMFWYRQDPGLGLRLIYFSYDVKMKEKGDIPEGYSVSREKKERFSLILESASTNQTSMYLCASQILAGEDYEQYFGPGTRLTVT.

The CDR3: CASSVEGQGASDYGYTF. In DNA, the CDR3 is TGTGCCAGCAGCGTAGAGGGACAGGGGGCTTCAGACTATGGCTACACCTTC. This sequence joins TRBV9 and TRBJ1-2, with TRBD1 matching over 12 bases. The germline V gene has CDR1 SGDLS and CDR2 YYNGEE. V dropped 0 bases and J dropped 3; count of bases not matched to a gene: 6. This CDR3 is 17 amino acids long.

The CDR3 sequence is CASSRQPVPGQGFWFYTEAFF. In DNA form, the CDR3 reads TGTGCCAGCAGCCGACAACCCGTACCGGGACAGGGGTTTTGGTTTTACACTGAAGCTTTCTTT. This sequence joins TRBV7-6 and TRBJ1-1, with TRBD1 identical over 10 bases. Trimming at V came to 5 bases and at J to 3 bases, leaving 24 bases not matched to a gene. The CDR3 is made up of 21 amino acids. Germline values: CDR1 SGHVS, CDR2 FNYEAQ.

The J gene is TRBJ1-2, the V gene TRBV6-6, with 9 bases matching TRBD1. The CDR3 sequence is 15 residues long. Trimming cost V 6 bases and J 2 bases; bases outside gene matches: 7. CDR1 and CDR2 (germline): MNHNY, SVGAGI (reference sequence). CDR3 sequence: CASSPGTGINYGYTF. The DNA for the CDR3 is TGTGCCAGCAGCCCCGGGACAGGGATCAACTATGGCTACACCTTC.

The V and J genes are TRBV2 and TRBJ2-5, with a possible D match to TRBD1 (5 bases). The ends were cut back, 1 base at V and 1 base at J, with 16 bases in the middle. Germline-derived CDR1 and CDR2 are SNHLY and FYNNEI. The CDR3 covers 17 residues. Here the CDR3 DNA reads TGTGCCAGCAGTGAAGTGGAGCCAGGGCAACGCCAAGAGACCCAGTACTTC. Translated: CASSEVEPGQRQETQYF.

The chain is built from TRBV10-3 and TRBJ1-1; 7 bases map to TRBD1. The CDR3 has 21 amino acids. The V segment lost 0 bases and the J segment 1 base; nucleotides outside the gene matches: 20. Looked up from germline, CDR1 is ENHRY and CDR2 is SYGVKD. The CDR3 DNA is TGTGCCATCAGTGAGTCCGGTAGCGCAGGCTTTGGGACAGCTAAGAACACTGAAGCTTTCTTT. Translated, it gives CAISESGSAGFGTAKNTEAFF.

The chain uses TRBV10-3 and TRBJ2-7; 7 bases align to TRBD2. The CDR3 is 17 amino acids. The V segment lost 0 bases and the J segment 7 bases; nucleotides outside the gene matches: 15. The germline V gene encodes CDR1 ENHRY and CDR2 SYGVKD. The DNA of the CDR3 is TGTGCCATCAGTGAGTCGGGGAGGGGTCTCCCCCGTACGGAGCAGTACTTC. Protein sequence: CAISESGRGLPRTEQYF.

This rearrangement joins TRBV7-2 to TRBJ2-7; 7 positions agree with TRBD2. The V and J ends lost 5 bases and 3 bases, in that order; junction bases with no gene match: 13. CDR1 is SGHTA, CDR2 FQGNSA, per germline. This CDR3 has 16 amino acids. CDR3 nucleotides: TGTGCCAGCAGCGATCAATGGTCGGGGAGGGACTACGAGCAGTACTTC. It translates to CASSDQWSGRDYEQYF.

CDR3 sequence: CASCGVAGLDEQYF. Written as DNA, the CDR3 is TGTGCCAGCTGCGGGGTAGCGGGGCTGGACGAGCAGTACTTC. The chain has TRBV2 and TRBJ2-7, with 8 bases fitting TRBD2. The CDR3 totals 14 residues. J lost 5 bases, V lost 8 bases, and 11 bases had no gene match. Germline lookup yields CDR1 SNHLY and CDR2 FYNNEI.

The chain employs TRBV27 and TRBJ1-2; weak D call: TRBD1 (6 bases). V was cut by 5 bases and J by 7 bases, with 26 bases left in between. There are 17 residues in the CDR3. Germline V gene sequence: CDR1 MNHEY, CDR2 SMNVEV (reference sequence). CDR3 loop: CASSPAPQGSKQRGYTF. CDR3 coding DNA: TGTGCCAGCAGTCCAGCCCCCCAGGGGTCTAAACAACGTGGCTACACCTTC.

J is TRBJ1-6 and V is TRBV18, with 7 bases lining up with TRBD1. The CDR3 length is 14 residues. V lost 3 bases and J lost 9; bases outside the gene matches: 5. CDR1 KGHSH and CDR2 LQKENI come from the germline V gene. CDR3 amino acids: CASSPKTGRSPLHF. The CDR3 DNA reads as TGTGCCAGCTCACCCAAGACAGGGCGTTCACCCCTCCACTTT.

CDR3 nucleotide sequence: TGTGCCAGCAGCCAAGGGCAGGGGGCTTCCTACAATGAGCAGTTCTTC. Translating gives CASSQGQGASYNEQFF. The chain links TRBV14 to TRBJ2-1; the match to TRBD1 covers 8 bases. V lost 1 base, J lost 1 base, and 3 bases stayed unmatched. The length of the CDR3 is 16 residues. CDR1 is SGHDN, CDR2 FVKESK, per germline.

This clone appeared once. CDR3 amino acids: CASRGLASYEQYF. The DNA for the CDR3 is TGTGCCAGCAGGGGACTAGCGAGTTACGAGCAGTACTTC. This chain links TRBV2 with TRBJ2-7, with 10 bases lining up with TRBD2. V lost 6 bases, J lost 4 bases, and 3 bases stayed unmatched. The CDR3 is made up of 13 amino acids. Germline V CDR1 and CDR2: SNHLY, FYNNEI. The full variable domain, its missing parts supplied by reference TRBV2 and TRBJ2-7, is EPEVTQTPSHQVTQMGQEVILRCVPISNHLYFYWYRQILGQKVEFLVSFYNNEISEKSEIFDDQFSVERPDGSNFTLKIRSTKLEDSAMYFCASRGLASYEQYFGPGTRLTVT.

The chain employs TRBV11-2 and TRBJ1-2, with D hard to call. Trimming left V 8 bases short and J 8 bases short, with 6 bases between. CDR1 is SGHAT, CDR2 FQNNGV, per germline. This CDR3 is built from 9 residues. CDR3 sequence reads: CASPLGYTF. Written as DNA, the CDR3 is TGTGCCAGCCCCCTGGGCTACACCTTC.

This clone was found once. The rearrangement uses TRBV29-1 and TRBJ1-1; the D gene is possibly TRBD1 (6 bases). This CDR3 region has 14 residues. The V gene's germline CDR1 is SQVTM and CDR2 ANQGSEA. The V and J ends lost 6 bases and 1 base respectively, with 15 bases between them. The DNA for the CDR3 is TGCAGCGTGAGCGTGAAGACAGGGAACACTGAAGCTTTCTTT. Protein: CSVSVKTGNTEAFF.

The chain carries TRBV19 and TRBJ2-2; 10 bases are shared with TRBD1. Trimming took 6 bases from V and 3 from J; bases not matched to a gene: 10. CDR3 length: 17 amino acids. Per the germline V gene, CDR1 is LNHDA and CDR2 is SQIVND (reference sequence). The CDR3 DNA sequence: TGTGCCAGTAGGAGAAAGACAGGGGGCAGGGACACCGGGGAGCTGTTTTTT. It codes for CASRRKTGGRDTGELFF. Full variable domain (missing parts from reference TRBV19 and TRBJ2-2): DGGITQSPKYLFRKEGQNVTLSCEQNLNHDAMYWYRQDPGQGLRLIYYSQIVNDFQKGDIAEGYSVSREKKESFPLTVTSAQKNPTAFYLCASRRKTGGRDTGELFFGEGSRLTVL.

This chain connects TRBV28 to TRBJ2-7, with D maybe TRBD2 (6 bases). Per the germline V gene, CDR1 is MDHEN and CDR2 is SYDVKM. CDR3 length: 13 amino acids. Trimming left V 6 bases short and J 3 bases short, with 12 bases between. In DNA, the CDR3 is TGTGCCAGCAGCCCGGGACTCTACTACGAGCAGTACTTC. Amino acids: CASSPGLYYEQYF.

The V call is TRBV19, the J call TRBJ1-1; D perhaps matches TRBD1 (6 bases). This CDR3 is built from 13 residues. The germline V and J ends were trimmed by 9 bases and 1 base, with 12 bases remaining between them. Germline V gene lookup returns CDR1 LNHDA and CDR2 SQIVND (reference sequence). CDR3 nucleotides: TGTGCCAGCCTTAGGACAGCGAACACTGAAGCTTTCTTT. Translation gives CASLRTANTEAFF.

The chain couples TRBV5-6 to TRBJ2-1; TRBD1 matches 11 bases. J gave up 10 bases and V 4 bases, and 22 bases lay outside the gene matches. Germline V gene lookup returns CDR1 SGHDT and CDR2 YYEEEE. This CDR3 comprises 19 residues. CDR3 sequence: CASSPRYYRDRGTRGEQFF. Here the CDR3 DNA reads TGTGCCAGCAGCCCCAGGTATTACCGGGACAGGGGGACCCGCGGGGAGCAGTTCTTC.

The chain carries TRBV7-2 and TRBJ2-5; the D gene is possibly TRBD1 (6 bases). This CDR3 is 16 amino acids long. The V and J ends lost 1 base and 5 bases respectively, with 17 bases between them. CDR1 is SGHTA and CDR2 is FQGNSA in the germline V gene. CDR3 amino acids: CASSLVTDRDIETQYF. CDR3 bases: TGTGCCAGCAGCTTAGTGACTGATAGGGACATTGAGACCCAGTACTTC.

This chain uses TRBV27 with TRBJ2-7; no clear D gene. The CDR3 length is 14 residues. V lost 0 bases, J lost 0 bases, and 6 bases lay in between. Germline loops: CDR1 MNHEY, CDR2 SMNVEV (reference sequence). CDR3 DNA sequence: TGTGCCAGCAGTTTATCGGGCAACTCCTACGAGCAGTACTTC. Protein sequence: CASSLSGNSYEQYF.

This clone was seen more than once but under ten times. In DNA form, the CDR3 reads TGTGCCAGCAGCTTATCCCCCAGGGATAGGGAGACCCAGTACTTC. This codes for CASSLSPRDRETQYF. This rearrangement joins TRBV7-9 to TRBJ2-5; D is perhaps TRBD1 (5 bases). Germline assignment: CDR1 SEHNR and CDR2 FQNEAQ (reference sequence). V gave up 2 bases and J gave up 5 bases, with 15 bases separating them. The CDR3 extends over 15 amino acids.

This chain links TRBV28 with TRBJ2-7; 9 bases fit TRBD1. The CDR3 is made up of 16 amino acids. CDR1 is MDHEN, CDR2 SYDVKM, per germline. The V and J ends lost 3 bases and 5 bases, in that order; junction bases with no gene match: 11. CDR3 loop: CASSFSFGTGRNEQYF. CDR3 coding DNA: TGTGCCAGCAGTTTTTCCTTCGGGACAGGGCGAAACGAGCAGTACTTC.

This clone was detected only once. The genes are TRBV5-4 and TRBJ2-2, with 7 bases lining up with TRBD1. V lost 0 bases to trimming and J lost 7 bases; unmatched junction nucleotides: 6. CDR1 is SGHNT, CDR2 YYREEE, per germline (reference sequence). This CDR3 is built from 15 residues. This chain's CDR3 is CASSLDRGNNGELFF. Written as DNA, the CDR3 is TGTGCCAGCAGCTTGGACAGGGGTAATAACGGGGAGCTGTTTTTT.

Comment on this clone: A read error may produce the germline difference seen at one junction end. In the same sample, other DNA sequences code for this CDR3. V is TRBV15 and J is TRBJ1-6, with TRBD1 matching over 8 bases. Germline V CDR1 and CDR2: LNHNV, YYDKDF (reference sequence). The CDR3 totals 17 residues. The CDR3 DNA is TGTGCCACCAGCAGAGGGACAGGGATGTCCTATAATTCCCCCCTCCACTTT. This sequence encodes CATSRGTGMSYNSPLHF.

The gene calls are TRBV7-8 and TRBJ2-7; D ambiguous. The V and J ends lost 2 bases and 0 bases respectively, with 8 bases between them. Germline V gene lookup returns CDR1 SGHVS and CDR2 FQNEAQ. The CDR3 covers 14 residues. This chain's CDR3 is CASSLRSSSYEQYF. CDR3 in DNA: TGTGCCAGCAGCTTACGGAGTTCCTCCTACGAGCAGTACTTC.

This sequence joins TRBV5-1 and TRBJ1-5; D is ambiguous. The V end lost 4 bases, the J end lost 4 bases, and 9 bases lay between the germline ends. This CDR3 is 13 amino acids long. Germline assignment: CDR1 SGHRS and CDR2 YFSETQ. The CDR3 here is CASSPGLNQPQHF. CDR3 coding DNA: TGCGCCAGCAGCCCCGGACTAAATCAGCCCCAGCATTTT.

The chain is built from TRBV27 and TRBJ2-7, with 8 bases matching TRBD1. This CDR3 has 15 residues. J was trimmed by 5 bases and V by 2 bases; bases with no gene match: 8. The germline gives CDR1 MNHEY, CDR2 SMNVEV (reference sequence). In DNA, the CDR3 is TGTGCCAGCAGTTTAAGGAGGACAGGGCTCCACGAGCAGTACTTC. It codes for CASSLRRTGLHEQYF.

The gene calls are TRBV15 and TRBJ1-5; D is possibly TRBD1 (6 bases). The V gene lost 0 bases and the J gene lost 6 bases, with 15 bases spanning the gap. Germline CDR1 is LNHNV and CDR2 is YYDKDF (reference sequence). This CDR3 is built from 16 residues. The CDR3 DNA reads TGTGCCACCAGCAGAGAGAACAGGGTAGACAGTCAGCCCCAGCATTTT. It specifies CATSRENRVDSQPQHF.

This rearrangement joins TRBV4-1 to TRBJ1-6; D is uncertain. Trimming took 0 bases from V and 5 from J, leaving 20 bases between them. The CDR3 length is 19 residues. The germline gives CDR1 MGHRA, CDR2 YSYEKL. The CDR3 sequence: CASSQDRALEKLDNSPLHF. In DNA, the CDR3 is TGCGCCAGCAGCCAAGATCGCGCGTTAGAAAAGTTGGATAATTCACCCCTCCACTTT.